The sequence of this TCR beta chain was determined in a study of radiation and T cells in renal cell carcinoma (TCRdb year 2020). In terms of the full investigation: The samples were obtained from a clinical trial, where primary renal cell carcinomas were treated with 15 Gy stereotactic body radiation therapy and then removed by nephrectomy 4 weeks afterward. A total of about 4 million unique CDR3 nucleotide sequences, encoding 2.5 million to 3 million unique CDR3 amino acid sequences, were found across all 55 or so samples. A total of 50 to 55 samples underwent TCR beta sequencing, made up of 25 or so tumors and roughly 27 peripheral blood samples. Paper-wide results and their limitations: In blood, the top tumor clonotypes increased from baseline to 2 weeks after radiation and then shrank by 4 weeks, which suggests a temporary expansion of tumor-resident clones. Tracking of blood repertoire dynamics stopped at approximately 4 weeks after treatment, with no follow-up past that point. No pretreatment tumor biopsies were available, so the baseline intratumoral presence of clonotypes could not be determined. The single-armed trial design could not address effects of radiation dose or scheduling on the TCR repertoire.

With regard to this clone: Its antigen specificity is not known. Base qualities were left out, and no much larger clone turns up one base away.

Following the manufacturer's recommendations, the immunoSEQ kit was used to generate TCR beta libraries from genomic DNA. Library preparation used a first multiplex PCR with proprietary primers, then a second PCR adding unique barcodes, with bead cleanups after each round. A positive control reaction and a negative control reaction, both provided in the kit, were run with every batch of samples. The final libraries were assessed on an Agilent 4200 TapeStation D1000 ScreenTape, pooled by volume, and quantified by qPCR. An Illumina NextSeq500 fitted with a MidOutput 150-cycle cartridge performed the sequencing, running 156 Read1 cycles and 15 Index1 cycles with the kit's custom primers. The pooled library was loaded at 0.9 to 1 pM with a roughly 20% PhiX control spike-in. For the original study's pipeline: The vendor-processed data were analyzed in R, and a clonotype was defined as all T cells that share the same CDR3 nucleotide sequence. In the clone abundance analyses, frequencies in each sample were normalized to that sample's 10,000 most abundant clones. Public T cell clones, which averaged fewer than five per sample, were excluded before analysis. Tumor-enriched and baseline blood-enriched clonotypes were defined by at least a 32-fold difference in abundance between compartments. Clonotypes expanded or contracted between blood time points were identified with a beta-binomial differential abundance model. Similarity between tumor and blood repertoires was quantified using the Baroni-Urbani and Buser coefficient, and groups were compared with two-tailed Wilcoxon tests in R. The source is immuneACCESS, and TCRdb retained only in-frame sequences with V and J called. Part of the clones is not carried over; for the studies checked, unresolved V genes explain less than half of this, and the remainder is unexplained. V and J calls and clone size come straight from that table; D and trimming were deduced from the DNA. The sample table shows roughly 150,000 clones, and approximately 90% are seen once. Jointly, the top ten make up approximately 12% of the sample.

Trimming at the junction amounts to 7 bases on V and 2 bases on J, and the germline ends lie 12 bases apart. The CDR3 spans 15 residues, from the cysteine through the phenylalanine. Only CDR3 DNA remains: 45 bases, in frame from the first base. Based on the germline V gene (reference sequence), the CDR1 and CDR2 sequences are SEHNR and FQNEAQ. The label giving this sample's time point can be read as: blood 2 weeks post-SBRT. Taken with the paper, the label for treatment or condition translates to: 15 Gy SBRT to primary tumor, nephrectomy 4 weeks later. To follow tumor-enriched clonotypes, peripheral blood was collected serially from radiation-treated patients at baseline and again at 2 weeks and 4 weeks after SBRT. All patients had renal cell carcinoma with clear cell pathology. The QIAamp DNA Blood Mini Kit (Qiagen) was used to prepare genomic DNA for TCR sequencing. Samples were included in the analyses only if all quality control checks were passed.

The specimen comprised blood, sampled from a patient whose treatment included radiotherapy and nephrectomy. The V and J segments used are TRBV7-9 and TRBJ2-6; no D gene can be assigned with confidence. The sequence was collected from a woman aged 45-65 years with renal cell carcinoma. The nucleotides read TGTGCCAGCACCCAAGGTGGAACTGGGGCCAACGTCCTGACTTTC. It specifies CASTQGGTGANVLTF.